By its share, the clone carrying this T cell receptor (beta chain) is medium-sized (0.01 to 0.1%). MiXCR, run by TCRdb on the reads, gives a single entry per CDR3 protein. Among over 10,000 distinct CDR3 sequences listed, about 19% were seen once. The source of the sample is a study of liver allograft versus peripheral blood T cells. The overall study: T cell receptor repertoires in transplanted livers were compared with those in recipients' peripheral blood.

Germline CDR1 reads MNHEY; CDR2 reads SVGAGI. The CDR3 has 14 amino acids. V shed 6 bases, J shed 7 bases, and the junction held 8 bases outside the gene matches. The chain uses TRBV6-5 and TRBJ2-5, with TRBD2 identical over 10 bases. The source is a human patient who had a liver transplant. A share of the T cells may be of graft donor origin. The CDR3 DNA sequence: TGTGCCAGCAGCTCTGGGGTAGCGGGGGGGACCCAGTACTTC. This sequence encodes CASSSGVAGGTQYF.